This TCR beta chain appears in the sequencing data of a study of patients and donors after allogeneic stem cell transplantation. The J segment lost 8 bases and the V segment lost 2 bases, leaving 7 bases of the junction unmatched. The CDR3 has 16 residues. Germline assignment: CDR1 SGHVS and CDR2 FNYEAQ. This clonotype has only a few counts. TCRdb re-analysed the RT-PCR reads in MiXCR, keeping a single row per CDR3 protein. The sample comprises about 74,000 distinct CDR3 sequences, 26% of which are singletons, and about 26% rests with the top ten. Material: blood, either unsorted or a sorted T cell fraction (not recorded which). The sequence derives from a human donor who was either an allogeneic HSCT recipient or a stem cell or donor lymphocyte infusion donor (not recorded which). It is not recorded whose cells these are; they may come from a transplant donor. The V and J genes are TRBV7-6 and TRBJ1-6, with 9 bases aligning to TRBD1. The CDR3 sequence: CASSLSPGQGDSPLHF. CDR3 nucleotide sequence: TGTGCCAGCAGCTTATCGCCGGGACAGGGTGATTCACCCCTCCACTTT.